Detailed here is one TCR beta chain. Its antigen is as yet unknown. CDR1 MNHEY and CDR2 SVGAGI come from the germline V gene. V lost 8 bases and J lost 2, with 9 bases in between. CDR3 length equals 12 residues. This entry belongs to a study of siplizumab effects on memory and regulatory T cells. Overall study findings and caveats: Siplizumab significantly lowered the alloreactive sequences that could be traced to unstimulated CD4+ memory cells. Most alloreactive clones went unmapped to unstimulated subsets; only a minor fraction mapped. In roughly 75-96% of proliferating CD4+ or CD8+ clones, a naive or memory phenotype could not be assigned.

Method: immunoSEQ multiplex PCR; TCRdb's copy keeps in-frame clones and lacks some. The sample lists more than 85,000 clones, about 87% occurring once. The chain combines TRBV6-5 with TRBJ2-5; unclear D gene. The clonotype comes from a human donor in good health. The specimen was CD4+ T cells sorted from blood. The CDR3, as DNA: TGTGCCAGCGCTCGGGTTCAAGAGACCCAGTACTTC. Translation: CASARVQETQYF.